The subject of this entry is one TCR beta chain. Using immunoSEQ multiplex PCR, the repertoire was profiled, and TCRdb retains in-frame clones only, with some absent. The table has approximately 84,000 clones, more than 65% seen once. This sample is part of a study of blood T cell repertoires in COVID-19. V was clipped by 7 bases and J by 5 bases; unmatched bases: 12. Germline CDR1 is LNHDA and CDR2 is SQIVND (reference sequence). There are 15 residues in the CDR3. The receptor's source is a human donor in a cohort sampled during active COVID-19. The chain employs TRBV19 and TRBJ1-2; 8 nucleotides align to TRBD1. What was sequenced was peripheral blood. The CDR3 coding sequence is TGTGCCAGTAAGCAAGAAAACCGGGACAGGTATGGCTACACCTTC. This translates into CASKQENRDRYGYTF.